This entry lists 27 T cell receptor beta chains sequenced from one sample in a study of T cells after yellow fever vaccination. From the 5' RACE reads, TCRdb called clonotypes with MiXCR, one entry per CDR3 protein. The sample includes fewer than 350,000 distinct CDR3 sequences, approximately 4.5% of them seen just once. This material consisted of PBMCs, taken 15 days after the yellow fever booster vaccination. The source is a man between 18 and 35 years old who received the YFV17D yellow fever vaccine.

The chain links TRBV4-3 to TRBJ2-5; no firm D call. Germline V gene data show CDR1 as LGHNA and CDR2 as YSLEER. The CDR3 has 13 residues. V lost 4 bases and J lost 2, with 8 bases in between. The CDR3 loop reads CASSPTVQETQYF. As DNA, the CDR3 is TGCGCCAGCAGCCCGACGGTACAAGAGACCCAGTACTTC.

This clonotype was seen more than once but under ten times. The rearrangement uses TRBV5-6 and TRBJ2-1; maybe TRBD2 (6 bases). Trimming removed 4 bases at V and 7 bases at J, with 18 bases between. The CDR3 spans 15 residues. CDR1 and CDR2 (germline): SGHDT, YYEEEE. The DNA for the CDR3 is TGTGCCAGCAGCCCACGGGAGTGGTTGAGGAATGAGCAGTTCTTC. This encodes CASSPREWLRNEQFF. Together with reference TRBV5-6 and TRBJ2-1, the CDR3 gives the full variable domain: DAGVTQSPTHLIKTRGQQVTLRCSPKSGHDTVSWYQQALGQGPQFIFQYYEEEERQRGNFPDRFSGHQFPNYSSELNVNALLLGDSALYLCASSPREWLRNEQFFGPGTRLTVL.

This clonotype was found a few times. J is TRBJ1-5 and V is TRBV29-1; 11 bases match TRBD1. CDR1 and CDR2 (germline): SQVTM, ANQGSEA. The J segment lost 0 bases and the V segment lost 5 bases, leaving 18 bases of the junction unmatched. The CDR3 contains 20 residues. Here the CDR3 reads CSVPPLLRDRGVHSNQPQHF. The CDR3 DNA reads as TGCAGCGTTCCTCCATTACTCCGGGACAGGGGGGTTCATAGCAATCAGCCCCAGCATTTT.

The chain joins TRBV6-2 or TRBV6-3 to TRBJ2-3; D possibly corresponds to TRBD1 (7 bases). Germline CDR1 is MNHEY and CDR2 is SVGEGT. CDR3 length: 15 residues. Trimming took 6 bases from V and 2 from J, leaving 15 bases between them. CDR3 amino acids: CASSHDREVTDTQYF. The CDR3 coding sequence is TGTGCCAGCAGCCACGACAGGGAGGTCACAGATACGCAGTATTTT.

This clonotype occurred many times. J is TRBJ1-1 and V is TRBV5-1, with TRBD1 as a possible D gene (5 bases). Germline lookup yields CDR1 SGHRS and CDR2 YFSETQ. The CDR3 consists of 15 residues. V dropped 0 bases and J dropped 6 bases, with 15 bases sitting between them. The CDR3 coding sequence is TGCGCCAGCAGCTTGGTTAACGTTGGGGGGGCTGAAGCTTTCTTT. This codes for CASSLVNVGGAEAFF.

The table lists this clonotype with many counts. This chain connects TRBV12-3 or TRBV12-4 to TRBJ1-2, with 8 bases aligning to TRBD1. The CDR3 has 13 amino acids. Losses at the gene ends were 4 bases for V and 4 bases for J; bases not matched to a gene: 2. The CDR3 protein is CASSWTGRYGYTF. In DNA, the CDR3 is TGTGCCAGCAGTTGGACAGGGCGCTATGGCTACACCTTC.

This clonotype was counted many times. The chain joins TRBV13 to TRBJ2-4; D may be TRBD2 (6 bases). V dropped 8 bases and J dropped 7 bases, with 15 bases sitting between them. This CDR3 has 13 residues. Looked up from germline, CDR1 is PRHDT and CDR2 is FYEKMQ (reference sequence). CDR3 in amino acids: CASRVEGGNIQYF. The CDR3 DNA reads as TGTGCCAGCCGGGTGGAGGGCGGGAACATTCAGTACTTC.

In its sample, this clonotype was seen many times. This rearrangement joins TRBV12-3 or TRBV12-4 to TRBJ1-3; D is ambiguous. The V gene lost 2 bases and the J gene lost 0 bases, with 5 bases spanning the gap. This CDR3 comprises 14 residues. The CDR3 bases are TGTGCCAGCAGTTTAATAAGCTCTGGAAACACCATATATTTT. Amino acid sequence: CASSLISSGNTIYF.

This chain uses TRBV20-1 with TRBJ2-5; 7 bases map to TRBD2. The length of the CDR3 is 15 residues. CDR1 is DFQATT and CDR2 is SNEGSKA in the germline V gene (reference sequence). Trimming removed 6 bases from V and 5 bases from J; junction bases left unmatched: 15. DNA of the CDR3: TGCAGTGCGGATCTCGGGGGGAACCCAGAGGAGACCCAGTACTTC. Translation: CSADLGGNPEETQYF.

In this sample, this clonotype turned up many times. CDR3 in amino acids: CSARDHPSGGGDTQYF. DNA of the CDR3: TGCAGTGCTAGAGATCATCCTAGCGGGGGTGGGGATACGCAGTATTTT. The chain uses TRBV20-1 and TRBJ2-3, with TRBD2 matching over 10 bases. V was pared by 0 bases and J by 6 bases, with 9 bases of the junction left unmatched. Germline CDR1 DFQATT, CDR2 SNEGSKA (reference sequence). This CDR3 comprises 16 residues.

This clonotype showed up many times. The rearrangement links TRBV10-2 to TRBJ1-1; D remains ambiguous. The CDR3 loop spans 12 amino acids. Between the trimmed V and J ends, which lost 3 bases and 7 bases, there was a span of 9 bases. The germline V gene has CDR1 WSHSY and CDR2 SAAADI. CDR3 loop: CASSDRWGEAFF. Written as DNA, the CDR3 is TGCGCCAGCAGTGACAGGTGGGGTGAAGCTTTCTTT.

This clonotype was detected only a few times. The chain employs TRBV11-1 and TRBJ2-2; a possible D gene is TRBD2 (6 bases). Looked up from germline, CDR1 is SGHAT and CDR2 is FQDESV (reference sequence). The CDR3 covers 16 residues. V lost 1 base, J lost 0 bases, and 9 bases lay in between. CDR3 DNA sequence: TGTGCCAGCAGCTTAGGGGCTAGCGCGAACACCGGGGAGCTGTTTTTT. The encoded protein is CASSLGASANTGELFF.

This clonotype occurred a few times. The chain couples TRBV4-2 to TRBJ2-3; D may be TRBD2 (6 bases). Looked up from germline, CDR1 is LGHNA and CDR2 is YNFKEQ. The length of the CDR3 is 14 residues. Trimming cost V 4 bases and J 6 bases, with 14 bases left between them. CDR3 sequence (DNA): TGTGCCAGCAGCCTGGGCGGCGGGGAGGATACGCAGTATTTT. Translating it yields CASSLGGGEDTQYF.

This clonotype was detected only a few times. V and J are TRBV5-6 and TRBJ2-1; D may be TRBD1 (5 bases). Trimming pared 4 bases from V and 1 base from J, leaving 15 bases between. The CDR3 loop spans 16 amino acids. In germline, CDR1 is SGHDT, CDR2 YYEEEE. CDR3 DNA sequence: TGTGCCAGCAGCAACCTAGGGGCAGTTTCCTACAATGAGCAGTTCTTC. This codes for CASSNLGAVSYNEQFF.

This clonotype was observed a few times. This rearrangement joins TRBV7-3 to TRBJ2-2; D possibly matches TRBD1 or TRBD2 (5 bases each). CDR3 length: 16 residues. V dropped 6 bases and J dropped 3 bases, with 17 bases sitting between them. Germline lookup yields CDR1 SGHTA and CDR2 FQGTGA. For the CDR3, the DNA is TGTGCCAGCAGTTCCCATCGGGGCATGGACACCGGGGAGCTGTTTTTT. Amino acids: CASSSHRGMDTGELFF.

At least ten counts were recorded for this clonotype. The rearrangement links TRBV18 to TRBJ1-1; 7 positions match TRBD1. Germline V CDR1 and CDR2: KGHSH, LQKENI. The CDR3 is made up of 16 amino acids. V shed 3 bases, J shed 11 bases, and the junction held 18 bases outside the gene matches. The CDR3 DNA reads as TGTGCCAGCTCACCGATTAATACAGGGGCCCCACCGCGCGCTTTCTTT. It encodes CASSPINTGAPPRAFF.

This clonotype was seen a few times. The chain combines TRBV5-1 with TRBJ1-5, with D perhaps matching TRBD1 (5 bases). The germline V gene encodes CDR1 SGHRS and CDR2 YFSETQ. The CDR3 totals 14 residues. V was shortened by 4 bases and J by 7 bases, with 15 bases between the two germline ends. CDR3 bases: TGCGCCAGCAGCCCCATAGAGGGGAGCCAGCCCCAGCATTTT. Translation gives CASSPIEGSQPQHF.

This clonotype was seen ten or more times. This chain joins TRBV20-1 and TRBJ2-7; 8 nucleotides agree with TRBD2. Germline V gene data show CDR1 as DFQATT and CDR2 as SNEGSKA (reference sequence). This CDR3 comprises 14 residues. J gave up 3 bases and V 0 bases, and 4 bases lay outside the gene matches. CDR3 DNA: TGCAGTGCTAGAGATAAGCTAGCGGGCTACGAGCAGTACGTC. This translates into CSARDKLAGYEQYV.

This chain links TRBV4-1 with TRBJ2-1; 8 nucleotides line up with TRBD1. This CDR3 region has 15 residues. The ends lost 4 bases at V and 1 base at J; junction bases unmatched: 3. Germline assignment: CDR1 MGHRA and CDR2 YSYEKL. As DNA, the CDR3 is TGCGCCAGCAGCCTCTGGACAGGGTCCTACAATGAGCAGTTCTTC. Its translation is CASSLWTGSYNEQFF.

This clonotype was observed many times. This sequence joins TRBV6-4 and TRBJ2-1; D remains ambiguous. Trimming left V 2 bases short and J 8 bases short, with 16 bases between. The germline V gene has CDR1 MRHNA and CDR2 SNTAGT. The CDR3 loop spans 15 amino acids. This CDR3 reads CASSDPHDCQDEQFF. DNA for the CDR3: TGTGCCAGCAGTGACCCTCATGACTGCCAGGATGAGCAGTTCTTC.

The V call is TRBV5-1, the J call TRBJ2-5; tentatively, D is TRBD2 (5 bases). The CDR3 extends over 15 amino acids. V shed 4 bases and J shed 5 bases, with 18 bases lying between them. Germline loops: CDR1 SGHRS, CDR2 YFSETQ. The CDR3 is CASSRWGVTTETQYF. The CDR3 nucleotides are TGCGCCAGCAGCCGGTGGGGAGTGACTACGGAGACCCAGTACTTC.

This clonotype was recorded many times. V gene TRBV15 combines with J gene TRBJ2-5; 12 bases line up with TRBD2. Germline assignment: CDR1 LNHNV and CDR2 YYDKDF (reference sequence). CDR3 length: 14 amino acids. The V gene end was trimmed by 6 bases and the J gene end by 2 bases; junction bases not matched to a gene: 1. CDR3 in DNA: TGTGCCACCAGGACTAGCGGGGGTCAAGAGACCCAGTACTTC. Translated: CATRTSGGQETQYF.

This clonotype was detected ten times or more. The V call is TRBV4-3, the J call TRBJ1-1; TRBD1 might be the D (5 bases). Trimming took off 2 bases at V and 1 base at J, with 8 bases between the two ends. This CDR3 spans 14 amino acids. CDR1 LGHNA and CDR2 YSLEER come from the germline V gene. The CDR3 region has the DNA TGCGCCAGCAGCCAACAGGGTACGAACACTGAAGCTTTCTTT. Residues: CASSQQGTNTEAFF.

This clonotype was recorded many times. The chain employs TRBV5-1 and TRBJ2-7, with D hard to call. The V gene's germline CDR1 is SGHRS and CDR2 YFSETQ. Between the trimmed V and J ends, which lost 0 bases and 3 bases, there was a span of 7 bases. The CDR3 runs to 13 residues. CDR3 DNA sequence: TGCGCCAGCAGCTTGGACGGATTCTACGAGCAGTACGTC. It codes for CASSLDGFYEQYV.

This clonotype was found many times. This chain uses TRBV27 with TRBJ1-1; 8 nucleotides agree with TRBD1. This CDR3 comprises 15 residues. Looked up from germline, CDR1 is MNHEY and CDR2 is SMNVEV (reference sequence). J lost 3 bases, V lost 5 bases, and 8 bases had no gene match. The CDR3, as DNA: TGTGCCAGCAGTATGGACAGGGACGCGGACACTGAAGCTTTCTTT. The encoded protein is CASSMDRDADTEAFF.

This clonotype occurred a few times. The chain uses TRBV11-2 and TRBJ1-1, with D possibly matching TRBD1 (5 bases). Germline loops: CDR1 SGHAT, CDR2 FQNNGV. V lost 5 bases, J lost 6 bases, and 16 bases lay in between. This CDR3 has 14 residues. The CDR3 sequence: CASSPAGVGAEAFF. CDR3 in DNA: TGTGCCAGCAGCCCCGCGGGGGTGGGCGCTGAAGCTTTCTTT.

V is TRBV7-2 and J is TRBJ2-5; possibly TRBD1 or TRBD2 for D (5 bases each). The germline gives CDR1 SGHTA, CDR2 FQGNSA. The CDR3 is 18 amino acids. Deletions cut 2 bases from V and 5 bases from J, with 24 bases between. In DNA, the CDR3 is TGTGCCAGCAGCTTAAGGGCAGGGTCCGCGATCAGAGGGGAGACCCAGTACTTC. Translated, it gives CASSLRAGSAIRGETQYF.